The 2 T cell receptor beta chains below come from one sample, sequenced in a study of blood T cell repertoires in COVID-19. Assay: immunoSEQ multiplex PCR; the TCRdb copy retains only in-frame clones and omits some. The sample includes about 270,000 clones, 70% to 90% of them seen just once. The sequenced sample consisted of peripheral blood. Receptors originate from a woman aged 70-85 years with COVID-19, enrolled during active disease.

CDR3 residues: CASSHLLQGKQTDTQYF. CDR3 in DNA: TGCGCCAGCAGCCATTTACTACAGGGGAAACAGACAGATACGCAGTATTTT. The rearrangement links TRBV4-1 to TRBJ2-3; 7 bases map to TRBD1. The CDR3 loop spans 17 amino acids. Trimming removed 3 bases from V and 3 bases from J; junction bases left unmatched: 12. The germline V gene has CDR1 MGHRA and CDR2 YSYEKL.

The gene calls are TRBV19 and TRBJ1-3; 8 bases match TRBD1. V trimming: 4 bases; J trimming: 3 bases; junction bases outside the gene matches: 5. The CDR3 has 15 residues. Germline CDR1 and CDR2: LNHDA and SQIVND (reference sequence). The CDR3 reads CASSNTGGYGNTIYF. CDR3 in DNA: TGTGCCAGTAGTAACACAGGGGGTTATGGAAACACCATATATTTT.